This T cell receptor (beta chain) was sequenced for a study of blood T cell repertoires in COVID-19. J lost 8 bases, V lost 4 bases, and 6 bases had no gene match. The CDR3 runs to 15 residues. Germline V gives CDR1 LGHDT, CDR2 YNNKEL (reference sequence). This clone was seen just once. Original analysis: By means of reference gene primer amplification, nucleated cell counts were estimated. TCRdb keeps only in-frame clones here, not all; method: immunoSEQ multiplex PCR. V, J and clone size were drawn from that table, and D and trimming were deduced from the DNA. The table lists about 310,000 clones, 70% to 90% of them singletons.

This rearrangement joins TRBV3-1 (or the pseudogene TRBV3-2) to TRBJ2-3; 13 positions agree with TRBD2. The clonotype comes from a man aged 30 to 39 who had recovered from COVID-19. Input material: PBMCs or T cells enriched from blood (not recorded which). CDR3 region: CASSPTSGGIGTQYF. Written as DNA, the CDR3 is TGTGCCAGCAGCCCGACTAGCGGGGGGATAGGTACGCAGTATTTT.